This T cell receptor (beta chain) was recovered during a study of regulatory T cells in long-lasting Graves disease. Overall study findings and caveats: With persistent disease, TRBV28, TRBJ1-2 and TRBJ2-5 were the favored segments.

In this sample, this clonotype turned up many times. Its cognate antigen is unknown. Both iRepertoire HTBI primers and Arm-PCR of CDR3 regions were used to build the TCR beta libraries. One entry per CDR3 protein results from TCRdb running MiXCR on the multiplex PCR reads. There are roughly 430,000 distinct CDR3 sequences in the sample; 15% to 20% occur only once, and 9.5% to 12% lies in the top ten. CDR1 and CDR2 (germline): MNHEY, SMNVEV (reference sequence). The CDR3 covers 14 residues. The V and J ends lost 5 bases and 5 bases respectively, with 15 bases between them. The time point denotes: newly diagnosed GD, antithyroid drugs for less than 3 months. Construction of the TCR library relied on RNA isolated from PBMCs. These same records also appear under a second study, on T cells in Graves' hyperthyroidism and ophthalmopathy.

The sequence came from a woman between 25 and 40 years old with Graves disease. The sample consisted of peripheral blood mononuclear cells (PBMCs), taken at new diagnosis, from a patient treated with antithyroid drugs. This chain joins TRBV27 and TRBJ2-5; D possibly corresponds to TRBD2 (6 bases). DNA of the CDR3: TGTGCCAGCAGTCTGAAGACTAGTCGCGAGACCCAGTACTTC. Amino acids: CASSLKTSRETQYF.